This T cell receptor (beta chain) was retrieved from a study of CD8 T cells in Susac syndrome. The ends were cut back, 0 bases at V and 3 bases at J, with 6 bases in the middle. Germline assignment: CDR1 MGHRA and CDR2 YSYEKL. CDR3 length: 14 amino acids. FACS enriched CD8+ TEMRA cells, while bulk CD8+ and CD4+ were negatively isolated. Random hexamers were used to reverse transcribe an amount of roughly 0.5 to 1 ug RNA. Each CDR3 protein gets one entry after TCRdb re-called the immunoSEQ multiplex PCR reads with MiXCR. The table includes some 57,000 distinct CDR3 sequences, more than 80% detected once.

The V and J genes are TRBV4-1 and TRBJ2-1; D uncertain. The receptor was derived from a human donor in good health. What was sequenced was CD8+ T cells from PBMCs. The CDR3 spells CASSQDIGYNEQFF. The CDR3 DNA reads as TGCGCCAGCAGCCAAGATATCGGCTACAATGAGCAGTTCTTC.